There are a few counts of the clone carrying this T cell receptor beta chain. Its matching antigen is unknown. The germline V gene has CDR1 MNHEY and CDR2 SMNVEV (reference sequence). Trimming stripped 3 bases from V and 7 bases from J, with 10 bases between. CDR3 length: 14 amino acids. The sample originates from a study of T cells in Graves' hyperthyroidism and ophthalmopathy. Study information: It was at initial diagnosis, before any treatment, that peripheral blood was collected. Study results and caveats: Through a model of 13 V-J features, ophthalmopathy was separated from stable hyperthyroidism. Prediction of ophthalmopathy progression came a median roughly 7.1 months pre-onset.

Amplification of TCR beta CDR3 regions was performed using RNA transcripts as template. The HTBI primer set drove a first-round RT-PCR of the TCR CDR3. Via MiXCR, TCRdb re-called the multiplex PCR reads, giving one row per CDR3 protein. The sample includes some 400,000 distinct CDR3 sequences, roughly 12% of them seen just once. The chain is built from TRBV27 and TRBJ1-6; D possibly corresponds to TRBD1 (5 bases). The sequence came from a man aged 30 to 45 with Graves' hyperthyroidism that later progressed to Graves' ophthalmopathy. Sample: blood. CDR3 sequence: CASSFQTENSPLHF. For the CDR3, the DNA is TGTGCCAGCAGTTTCCAGACAGAGAATTCACCCCTCCACTTT.